This TCR beta chain was captured by sequencing in a study of blood T cell repertoires in COVID-19. Background on the study: Donors in the United States, Italy and Spain gave samples during acute or convalescent COVID-19. PBMCs, B-cell-depleted T cells, or T cells provided the cDNA or gDNA that made up the material.

Original processing notes: Estimated nucleated cell counts came from reference gene primer amplification. Clones were read by immunoSEQ multiplex PCR, and TCRdb kept only the in-frame ones, dropping some. For V, J and clone size, that table is used; D and trimming come from the DNA. The table records approximately 210,000 clones, 84% of them present only once. The ends were cut back, 0 bases at V and 1 base at J, with 10 bases in the middle. In germline, CDR1 is SGHRS, CDR2 YFSETQ. The CDR3 runs 15 residues. The chain combines TRBV5-1 with TRBJ2-5, with D possibly TRBD2 on 5 matching bases. The source is a woman in her 70s with active or convalescent COVID-19. Sequencing input: peripheral blood. The CDR3 sequence is CASSLGLQVQETQYF. CDR3 bases: TGCGCCAGCAGCTTGGGACTACAAGTCCAAGAGACCCAGTACTTC.